The rows below give T cell receptor beta chains drawn from one sample of a study of Graves' ophthalmopathy and Graves' hyperthyroidism. TCRdb re-called the multiplex PCR reads with MiXCR, one entry per CDR3 protein. The sample carries 450,000 to 600,000 distinct CDR3 sequences, under 45% recorded once. Input material: peripheral blood or thyroid tissue (not recorded which). These receptors were obtained from an adult man with Graves' hyperthyroidism. CDR3s leave out the opening cysteine and the closing phenylalanine or tryptophan. The order of the fields is clone size, V gene, CDR3 protein. Size tells how often a clone was seen (once, few, many) or the class of an expanded clone, and some rows leave it out.

size: many; V: TRBV10-3; CDR3: AISEQGLLSYEQY
size: NA; V: TRBV11-1; CDR3: ASSLWEGTERLNEQF
size: NA; V: TRBV4-1; CDR3: ASSQDRVIGETQY
size: NA; V: TRBV20-1; CDR3: SASTDDNEQF
size: NA; V: TRBV25-1; CDR3: ASSEVETGGIGETQY
size: many; V: TRBV12-3/TRBV12-4; CDR3: ASSAGGTGYGYT
size: many; V: TRBV4-1; CDR3: ASSPPIRGEQY
size: NA; V: TRBV24-1; CDR3: ATSDVSVQETQY
size: NA; V: TRBV7-9; CDR3: ASSPPGQGATDTQY
size: once; V: TRBV7-4; CDR3: ASSPGQGLFVEAF
size: NA; V: TRBV30; CDR3: AWSWTGGHGYT
size: NA; V: TRBV29-1; CDR3: SVEGGGNAMY
size: NA; V: TRBV28; CDR3: ASSLSRYQETQY
size: NA; V: TRBV5-4; CDR3: ASSQDLGGAYGYT
size: once; V: TRBV2; CDR3: ASSEVADNEQF
size: many; V: TRBV11-2; CDR3: ASSLGSADSYEQY
size: many; V: TRBV20-1; CDR3: SATDHAGQLF
size: many; V: TRBV5-5; CDR3: ASSRGLAVSIEQY
size: NA; V: TRBV15; CDR3: ATSGTGTGGQETQY
size: NA; V: TRBV7-3; CDR3: ASSRSGSGGDTQY
size: NA; V: TRBV7-2; CDR3: ASSLSRGAETQY
size: many; V: TRBV19; CDR3: ASRYRNTEAF
size: few; V: TRBV20-1; CDR3: SANRGLAGTDTQY
size: many; V: TRBV29-1; CDR3: SVVTADTGELF
size: many; V: TRBV20-1; CDR3: SAGLAGGFYEQY
size: many; V: TRBV29-1; CDR3: SVSWSAGFISTEAF
size: many; V: TRBV2; CDR3: ASSESRWEVGAF
size: NA; V: TRBV10-2; CDR3: ASRGGGTDTQY
size: NA; V: TRBV7-6; CDR3: ASSLVRTSYEQY
size: NA; V: TRBV18; CDR3: ASQRHRDSNQPQH
size: many; V: TRBV11-2; CDR3: ASSLRGVGVRGAF
size: NA; V: TRBV5-8; CDR3: ASSLVHWGQATNTEAF
size: few; V: TRBV7-9; CDR3: AVGPRVGTYEQY
size: NA; V: TRBV2; CDR3: ASRTGQGRLEGYT
size: NA; V: TRBV12-3/TRBV12-4; CDR3: AISGGNDRLNNEKLF
size: many; V: TRBV13; CDR3: ASSLTVYGYT
size: NA; V: TRBV20-1; CDR3: SATQGARYEQY